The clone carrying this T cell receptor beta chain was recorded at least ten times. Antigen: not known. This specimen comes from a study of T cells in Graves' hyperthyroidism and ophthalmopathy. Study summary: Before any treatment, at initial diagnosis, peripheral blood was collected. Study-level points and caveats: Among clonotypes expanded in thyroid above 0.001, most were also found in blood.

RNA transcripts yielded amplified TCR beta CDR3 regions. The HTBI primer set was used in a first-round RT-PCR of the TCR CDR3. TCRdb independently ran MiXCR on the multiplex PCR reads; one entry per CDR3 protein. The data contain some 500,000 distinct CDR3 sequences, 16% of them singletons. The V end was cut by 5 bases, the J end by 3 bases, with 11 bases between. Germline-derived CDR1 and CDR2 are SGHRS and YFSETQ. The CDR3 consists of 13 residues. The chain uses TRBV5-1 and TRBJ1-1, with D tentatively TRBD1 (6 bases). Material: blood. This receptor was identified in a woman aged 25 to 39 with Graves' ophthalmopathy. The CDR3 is CASRSGAYTEAFF. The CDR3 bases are TGCGCCAGCAGATCGGGGGCGTACACTGAAGCTTTCTTT.